This T cell receptor beta chain is drawn from a study of cytomegalovirus exposure and HLA in healthy donors (dated by TCRdb to the late 2010s). Concerning the study at large: An earlier analysis of more than 550 of the donors reported about 280 Gb of sequence data and 117 million unique TCR beta sequences obtained from around 190 million T cells. A later analysis re-analyzed previously published TCR beta repertoires from roughly 690 donors and added high-resolution HLA genotyping to study TCR occurrence patterns. On average, roughly 200,000 unique TCR beta nucleotide sequences were sequenced per donor among 398 genotyped donors of the cohort, with 15% to 20% of those sequences being non-productive. The study used immunosequencing to profile the T cell repertoires of 666 subjects and linked those repertoires to cytomegalovirus serostatus. Donor age, sex, ethnicity and CMV serostatus were compiled together with the repertoire data. An earlier analysis of 500 to 750 of the donors applied high-throughput TCR beta sequencing to assess whether each TCR beta V gene segment acted as functional or pseudogenic. The genetic ancestry cluster associated with self-reported Caucasian donors included 81% of the 300 to 450 genotyped donors. Along with the roughly 670-subject first cohort, a separate validation cohort of over a hundred different subjects was used. HLA typing covered class I and class II loci at four-digit resolution. Typing coverage varied by locus: about 629-630 donors for A, B, C, DRB1 and DQB1; roughly 520 for DQA1; more than 600 for DPA1; fewer than 480 for DPB1. Five DR-DQ haplotypes were handled as single units for association and clustering because linkage in the cohort was strong. The study aimed to test whether signatures of past pathogen exposure could be identified by cataloging public T cell receptors. In a later genetic analysis, genome-wide SNP genotypes for 398 of the 666 donors were used, and that subset was treated as a discovery cohort. Rather than using new phenotypic data, the later analysis identified candidate immune exposures from TCR beta sequences and from how often those sequences occurred across donors. An early release covering roughly 600 HLA-typed donors comprised approximately 300 gigabases of sequencing data and around 80 million unique TCR sequences. All discovery cohort repertoires had been generated on a single sequencing platform. To predict cytomegalovirus infection status, the study brought together high-throughput TCR immunosequencing, statistical association of individual TCRs with disease status, and machine learning. Points the paper makes about the study in general: In a later genetic analysis, fewer N-insertions in productive TCRs were reported among donors in an Asian-associated ancestry cluster than the roughly 710-donor mean. A cluster of highly shared sequence variants was judged likely to be a technical artifact of the sequencing pipeline. A later analysis found that most CMV-associated TCR beta chains appeared HLA-restricted, with HLA associations seemingly driven largely by CMV exposure. A total of 150 to 200 TCR beta chains were listed by the study as associated with cytomegalovirus. Linkage disequilibrium might explain the correlated functional status among segregating V segments, but an unknown experimental factor could not be ruled out. The earlier analysis of around 600 of the donors excluded over 15 rarely observed V segments, including chromosome 9 orphons, because counts were too low. Strong co-occurrence of HLA alleles, especially DR and DQ, made assigning TCR associations to individual alleles difficult. Compared with equally common non-associated chains, HLA-associated TCR beta chains in a later analysis were more clonally expanded and had lower generation probabilities. Some IMGT-functional V segments, including TRBV6-2 and TRBV6-3, could not be told apart with the 87-base-pair reads, so those segments were excluded. At a false discovery rate of 0.05, a later analysis linked around 15,000 TCR beta sequences to specific HLA alleles. Because HLA typing was missing for some donors at each locus, association tests included only the typed subset. According to a later analysis, parvovirus B19, influenza, CMV and Epstein-Barr virus appeared linked to several top co-occurrence clusters. For the cohort, immune exposure information was limited to CMV serostatus. In this cohort, only TCR beta chains were sequenced, and detectable features were limited by the absence of alpha or paired-chain data. In vitro tests confirmed that three of the cytomegalovirus-associated TCR beta chains recognize cytomegalovirus antigens. In an earlier analysis of some 500 of the donors, most TCR beta V segments were observed in productive rearrangements about 87% or about 30% of the time, broadly matching IMGT annotations. A later analysis found that TCR association rates varied across HLA loci, with DRB1 alleles showing the most associated TCRs and HLA-C alleles the fewest. According to the authors, the approach could potentially be generalized to other disease states and immunological phenotypes. The classifier was reported to diagnose cytomegalovirus status with high specificity and sensitivity in both the original cohort and the validation cohort. In a later genetic analysis, a missense DCLRE1C variant was associated with V-gene and J-gene trimming of TCR beta chains, and the association was replicated in an independent cohort. Sequencing depth was assumed to be roughly uniform across donors in the presence/absence analyses, though that assumption may not hold. A further reported finding was that TCR beta sequences accurately predicted the HLA-A and HLA-B alleles for most subjects in the first cohort. While some public TCRs were present in many individuals, most TCR sequences turned up only very rarely across donors.

The cohort comprised approximately 700 healthy bone marrow donors. At the time of sampling, all cohort members were nominally healthy, though unrecorded immune exposures were likely present. The donor was CMV seropositive and was included in the group of 300 or so seropositive cohort members. Every donor gave a peripheral blood sample, and the peripheral blood mononuclear cells from that sample were used for TCR beta sequencing. Genomic DNA was extracted from the blood cell samples with the Qiagen DNeasy Blood Extraction Kit. With regard to this clone: Its cognate antigen has yet to be identified. No qualities accompany the bases; no much larger clone lies one base away.

The library was made by the immunoSEQ multiplex PCR assay. A mixture of 60 forward primers for TCR Vbeta segments and 13 reverse primers for TCR Jbeta segments was used in the multiplex PCR. A multiplex PCR assay on genomic DNA amplified the CDR3 region of rearranged TCR beta genes. Amplified TCR beta libraries were sequenced as 87-base-pair reads on the Illumina HiSeq System. Regarding the original processing steps: A later analysis counted around 72 million unique TCR beta chains across the 650 to 700 repertoires, and roughly 11 million of these chains were shared by at least two donors. Raw reads were error-corrected and collapsed into unique sequences by a nearest-neighbor algorithm in which closely related sequences were merged to remove PCR and sequencing errors. Alignment of CDR3 sequences to IMGT reference sequences was used to assign V, D and J gene segments. For a sequence to be retained, at least a six-nucleotide match to both a V gene segment and a J gene segment was required. A rearrangement was called productive if the CDR3 had no stop codons and remained in frame with V and J, and every other rearrangement was called non-productive. CDR3 was defined by IMGT convention, running from the second conserved V-encoded cysteine to the conserved J-encoded phenylalanine. The earlier analysis of some 550 of the donors excluded any sequence lacking an unambiguous match to a single V gene segment. An earlier analysis of just under 600 of the donors called V segments functional above 56.7% productive rearrangements and segregating when the between-donor standard deviation exceeded 5%. A statistical classification framework was built to diagnose cytomegalovirus status from the catalog of TCR beta chain sequences. In a later analysis, TCR nucleotide sequences were compared against IMGT/GENE-DB human TR gene sequences so that V and J genes could be assigned. Using the TCRdist pipeline, a later analysis assigned CDR3 sequences along with most-parsimonious VDJ recombination scenarios. In a later analysis, each TCR beta chain was defined by its CDR3 amino acid sequence together with its V-gene family, and reads lacking a unique V-gene family were excluded. In a later analysis, 500 to 650 highly shared, low-generation-probability nucleotide sequences were removed to address suspected cross-contamination and a sequencing artifact. In a later analysis, a clonal expansion index for each public chain was calculated from normalized within-repertoire ranks of inferred template counts. A later analysis computed generation probabilities with a VDJ recombination model fitted to out-of-frame rearrangements, and checked the results against IGoR. In a later analysis, hypergeometric tests were used to score TCR-TCR, TCR-HLA and TCR-CMV co-occurrence, with a repertoire-size bias correction applied to TCR pairs. False discovery rates were estimated in a later analysis by permuting HLA or CMV assignments 20 times. In a later analysis, co-occurring TCRs were grouped using DBSCAN, and TCRdist sequence similarity was added for clustering within HLA-allele-positive subsets. For co-occurrence clustering, repertoires with fewer than 30,000 or more than 120,000 public chains were excluded, along with a handful of repertoires with anomalous nucleotide sharing. The immuneACCESS repertoire file appears here via TCRdb, limited to in-frame rearrangements. These files lack a portion of the clones; in checked studies, under half of the deficit traces to unresolved V genes, and the cause of the others is not known. Clone size and the V and J calls come from that table; the DNA yielded D and trimming. The table for this sample lists about 99,000 clones; around 79% of them were counted only once. Jointly, the top ten make up roughly 5% of the sample.

The CDR3 sequence holds 15 residues, the cysteine and phenylalanine included. Of the read, only the CDR3 DNA is kept; its 45 bases are in frame from base 1. As encoded in the germline V gene, CDR1 is SGDLS while CDR2 is YYNGEE. The clonotype comes from a man aged 60 to 69 in good health and CMV-seropositive. The sample was PBMCs. The receptor chain draws on TRBV9 and TRBJ2-5; the D segment could be TRBD1, given 6 matching bases. The tail of the sequence fits TRBJ2-7 better, so the J call may be wrong. For the CDR3, the sequence is CASSLRQDPSYEQYF. The DNA reads TGTGCCAGCAGCTTACGACAGGATCCCTCCTACGAGCAGTACTTC.